The source of this T cell receptor beta chain is a study of blood T cell repertoires in COVID-19. Study details: Spain, Italy and the United States supplied samples that represented acute and convalescent COVID-19.

Enrollees, about 18 to 95 years old, lived in approximately 25 US areas. Assignment of participants to cohorts was predicated upon participant-reported clinical history. The assay was immunoSEQ multiplex PCR, and TCRdb's table has in-frame clones only and misses some. The sample records 300,000 to 500,000 clones, approximately 88% being singletons. V was pared by 3 bases and J by 4 bases, with 6 bases between. Germline assignment: CDR1 DFQATT and CDR2 SNEGSKA (reference sequence). The CDR3 consists of 11 residues. The chain recombines TRBV20-1 with TRBJ2-5; possibly TRBD1 for D (5 bases). The origin of this receptor is a woman aged 40 to 50 with acute COVID-19. Sequenced: PBMCs or T cells enriched from blood (not recorded which). The CDR3 loop is CSASRVETQYF. CDR3 sequence (DNA): TGCAGTGCTAGCAGGGTAGAGACCCAGTACTTC.